This T cell receptor beta chain originates from a study of CD8+CD57+ T cells in acquired aplastic anemia. Study context: An average of approximately 3.2 ug of DNA was obtained from sorted CD4+ and CD8+ cells. Findings and caveats of the study: Patients and controls had in common 25 to 30 CD8+ CDR3 sequences. Significance was not reached for CD8+ Simpson's diversity between patients and controls.

The sample holds a few counts of this clonotype. Antigen unknown. The junction had 9 bases not matched to a gene; V was cut back by 3 bases and J by 9 bases. The CDR3 is 14 amino acids. The germline CDR1 and CDR2 sequences are LNHNV and YYDKDF (reference sequence). The template used for profiling TCR beta VDJ and CDR3 was genomic DNA. TCRdb itself ran the reads through MiXCR, one entry per CDR3 protein. The table lists about 40,000 distinct CDR3 sequences, approximately 67% of them singletons, with 23% in the top ten. This clonotype originated in a human donor in good health, serving as a control. The V call is TRBV15, the J call TRBJ2-7; TRBD1 agrees at 9 bases. Sequenced input: sorted CD4+, CD8+, or CD8+CD57+ T cells (not recorded which) from PBMCs. CDR3 sequence: CATSRDHGQGRQYF. The CDR3 DNA sequence: TGTGCCACCAGCAGGGACCATGGACAGGGGCGGCAGTACTTC.